This T cell receptor (beta chain) was profiled in a study of identical twins. Study-wide findings and caveats: Among out-of-frame alpha sequences shared by twins, low generation probability occurred in excess. For out-of-frame beta sequences, excess twin sharing was weaker.

This clonotype was detected only a few times. Its antigen is not known. The CDR3 loop spans 16 amino acids. A universal primer binding site was introduced by template switching. The final cDNA contained unique molecular identifiers. TCRdb processed the 5' RACE reads anew with MiXCR; each CDR3 protein has one entry. Here the sample spans roughly 1.6 million distinct CDR3 sequences, more than 30% being singletons. This clonotype was obtained from a newborn girl in good health. This chain connects TRBV21-1 to TRBJ2-7; whether TRBD2, the table's D call, matches the DNA was not checked. TRBV21-1 is a pseudogene. The sample comprised cord blood. This CDR3 reads CASSKRTSGSSYEQYF. In DNA form, the CDR3 reads TGTGCCAGCAGCAAAAGGACTAGCGGGAGCTCCTACGAGCAGTACTTC.